These 17 T cell receptor beta chains originate from one sample sequenced in a study of T cells in Graves' hyperthyroidism and ophthalmopathy. RNA transcripts gave rise to amplified TCR beta CDR3 regions. TCR CDR3 regions were first amplified by RT-PCR with HTBI primers. MiXCR, run by TCRdb on the multiplex PCR reads, gives a single entry per CDR3 protein. The table lists roughly 290,000 distinct CDR3 sequences, around 13% of them singletons. The sequencing sample was made of blood. These receptors all stem from a woman in her thirties or forties with Graves' hyperthyroidism.

This clonotype was seen ten or more times. This rearrangement joins TRBV28 to TRBJ1-1; D is possibly TRBD1 (5 bases). Trimming removed 2 bases from V and 10 bases from J, with 17 bases in between. CDR1 is MDHEN, CDR2 SYDVKM, per germline. The CDR3 runs 14 residues. The CDR3, as DNA: TGTGCCAGCAGTTTAAGGGGTCAAGCCCCTCGAGCTTTCTTT. Encoded protein: CASSLRGQAPRAFF.

This clonotype occurred many times. The chain uses TRBV3-1 and TRBJ1-1; TRBD1 is a possible D gene (6 bases). The CDR3 is made up of 15 amino acids. CDR1 and CDR2 from the germline V gene are LGHDT and YNNKEL (reference sequence). V dropped 3 bases and J dropped 5 bases, with 16 bases sitting between them. The CDR3 sequence: CASSQGPDSRTEAFF. CDR3 sequence (DNA): TGTGCCAGCAGCCAGGGTCCGGACAGTCGGACTGAAGCTTTCTTT.

This clonotype was observed a few times. The genes are TRBV25-1 and TRBJ1-2; possibly TRBD1 for D (5 bases). The germline V gene has CDR1 MGHDK and CDR2 SYGVNS. Trimming removed 1 base from V and 7 bases from J, with 10 bases in between. This CDR3 contains 13 residues. The CDR3 nucleotides are TGTGCCAGCAGTGAATTATGGGGGTCTGGCTACACCTTC. Amino acids: CASSELWGSGYTF.

This clonotype was seen ten or more times. The junction departs from the called germline gene at one end, perhaps through a read error. The chain combines TRBV29-1 with TRBJ1-2; 8 nucleotides line up with TRBD1. This CDR3 contains 13 residues. Germline V gene data show CDR1 as SQVTM and CDR2 as ANQGSEA. In DNA, the CDR3 is TGCAGCGTTACAGGGGGTGCTACCTATGGCTGCACCTTC. This translates into CSVTGGATYGCTF.

This clonotype came up many times. The chain links TRBV6-1 to TRBJ1-2, with 7 bases aligning to TRBD1. The J segment lost 7 bases and the V segment lost 6 bases, leaving 8 bases of the junction unmatched. Looked up from germline, CDR1 is MNHNS and CDR2 is SASEGT. This CDR3 is built from 13 residues. CDR3 nucleotides: TGTGCCAGCAGCCTGATTGGGACAGCTGGCTACACCTTC. The encoded protein is CASSLIGTAGYTF.

J is TRBJ1-2 and V is TRBV6-1; D is uncertain. Trimming left V 1 base short and J 4 bases short, with 10 bases between. Germline-derived CDR1 and CDR2 are MNHNS and SASEGT. The CDR3 sequence is 14 residues long. CDR3 in amino acids: CASSEDQAVYGYTF. CDR3 in DNA: TGTGCCAGCAGTGAAGACCAGGCCGTCTATGGCTACACCTTC.

In its sample, this clonotype was seen many times. The genes are TRBV2 and TRBJ2-1; D not resolved. This CDR3 has 14 residues. Germline CDR1 reads SNHLY; CDR2 reads FYNNEI. V was trimmed by 2 bases and J by 6 bases, leaving 11 bases between them. The CDR3 DNA follows: TGTGCCAGCAGTGAACAAAGAAGCCTCAATGAGCAGTTCTTC. Encoded protein: CASSEQRSLNEQFF.

This clonotype was recorded at least ten times. The rearrangement uses TRBV28 and TRBJ2-5; 10 positions match TRBD1. V dropped 5 bases and J dropped 14; count of bases not matched to a gene: 8. CDR1 is MDHEN and CDR2 is SYDVKM in the germline V gene. The CDR3 runs to 12 residues. In DNA form, the CDR3 reads TGTGCCAGCAGTCCAAACCGGGACAGGGGATACTTC. This gives the protein CASSPNRDRGYF. The complete variable domain, with remaining parts taken from reference TRBV28 and TRBJ2-5, reads DVKVTQSSRYLVKRTGEKVFLECVQDMDHENMFWYRQDPGLGLRLIYFSYDVKMKEKGDIPEGYSVSREKKERFSLILESASTNQTSMYLCASSPNRDRGYFGPGTRLLVL.

This clonotype was seen many times. The V gene is TRBV20-1, the J gene TRBJ1-2, with D unresolved. The CDR3 has 13 residues. Deletions cut 6 bases from V and 8 bases from J, with 19 bases between. The germline gives CDR1 DFQATT, CDR2 SNEGSKA (reference sequence). The chain's CDR3 is CSASPGRLGGYTF. The CDR3 DNA is TGCAGTGCCTCTCCTGGACGGCTTGGGGGCTACACCTTC.

This clonotype has ten or more counts. The chain is built from TRBV6-1 and TRBJ2-5; 8 bases map to TRBD1. Trimming cost V 6 bases and J 6 bases; bases outside gene matches: 12. CDR3 length: 15 amino acids. The V gene's germline CDR1 is MNHNS and CDR2 SASEGT. The CDR3 sequence is CASSPYWTGRQTQYF. The CDR3 region has the DNA TGTGCCAGCAGCCCTTATTGGACAGGGCGGCAGACCCAGTACTTC.

In this sample, this clonotype turned up many times. This chain links TRBV18 with TRBJ1-2; D uncertain. The CDR3 length is 13 residues. V lost 2 bases, J lost 4 bases, and 8 bases lay in between. CDR1 is KGHSH, CDR2 LQKENI, per germline. The CDR3 nucleotides are TGTGCCAGCTCACCATTGGAGAGCTATGGCTACACCTTC. It encodes CASSPLESYGYTF.

Many counts were recorded for this clonotype. V usage is TRBV29-1 and J usage is TRBJ2-5, with 9 bases matching TRBD2. In germline, CDR1 is SQVTM, CDR2 ANQGSEA. Trimming took 7 bases from V and 2 from J; bases not matched to a gene: 11. This CDR3 contains 15 residues. The CDR3: CSGDVLGLAQETQYF. CDR3 in DNA: TGCAGCGGTGACGTGCTAGGACTAGCGCAAGAGACCCAGTACTTC.

This clonotype was seen repeatedly, ten times or more. This sequence joins TRBV29-1 and TRBJ1-2; D is undetermined. Trimming took off 4 bases at V and 8 bases at J, with 11 bases between the two ends. The CDR3 extends over 11 amino acids. Germline CDR1 reads SQVTM; CDR2 reads ANQGSEA. The CDR3 bases are TGCAGCGTTGTGTGGGTAGAGGGCTACACCTTC. Its translation: CSVVWVEGYTF.

A few counts support this clonotype. This chain joins TRBV9 and TRBJ1-6; a weak D match, TRBD1 (6 bases). With 3 bases removed from V and 7 bases from J, the gap between germline ends came to 11 bases. Germline values: CDR1 SGDLS, CDR2 YYNGEE. This CDR3 has 14 amino acids. CDR3 region: CASSEARGNSPLHF. In DNA, the CDR3 is TGTGCCAGCAGCGAGGCCAGGGGAAATTCACCCCTCCACTTT.

This clonotype was counted ten times or more. The rearrangement links TRBV7-2 to TRBJ2-3; 9 bases line up with TRBD2. Germline V gene lookup returns CDR1 SGHTA and CDR2 FQGNSA. Trimming removed 1 base from V and 1 base from J; junction bases left unmatched: 3. This CDR3 spans 16 amino acids. CDR3 in amino acids: CASSLGSSGGTDTQYF. As DNA, the CDR3 is TGTGCCAGCAGCTTAGGATCTAGCGGGGGCACAGATACGCAGTATTTT.

V gene TRBV18 combines with J gene TRBJ2-5; D may be TRBD2 (6 bases). Trimming cost V 2 bases and J 1 base, with 11 bases left between them. Germline loops: CDR1 KGHSH, CDR2 LQKENI. CDR3 length: 15 residues. This CDR3 is CASSPGTQLQETQYF. The CDR3 nucleotides read TGTGCCAGCTCACCAGGGACTCAACTCCAAGAGACCCAGTACTTC.

Ten or more counts support this clonotype. The chain links TRBV28 to TRBJ2-4, with D possibly matching TRBD1 (8 bases). V lost 7 bases to trimming and J lost 8 bases, with 18 bases between them. CDR1 is MDHEN, CDR2 SYDVKM, per germline. The CDR3 is 14 amino acids. In DNA form, the CDR3 reads TGTGCCAGCAACCGACAGGGGAGGGGAGACATTCAGTACTTC. The encoded protein is CASNRQGRGDIQYF.